This T cell receptor beta chain was identified during a study of blood T cell repertoires in COVID-19 (dated by TCRdb to the early 2020s). Concerning the study at large: Samples covering the acute and convalescent phases of COVID-19 were provided by collaborators in the United States, Italy and Spain. The prospective study material was composed of cDNA or gDNA derived from T cells, B-cell-depleted T cells, or PBMCs. The dataset comprised deeply sampled blood TCRbeta repertoires from subjects exposed to, actively infected with, or recovered from COVID-19. The repertoires were released in a freely available public database meant as a resource for research on the immune response to SARS-CoV-2. Samples came from the ongoing ImmuneRACE study (first 160 participants) plus 1,254 subjects from 6 global collaborators. Nearly every sample came with metadata listing a de-identified subject ID, COVID-19 status, age in years and sex. Where available, HLA class I and class II types were obtained from metadata supplied by the sample provider rather than from assay-based typing.

The study at large found these results: How much clinical and demographic metadata was included differed by source and by participant, and the metadata was provided uncurated.

The V and J ends are trimmed by 4 bases and 2 bases, leaving 11 bases between them. The CDR3 covers 14 residues, taking in both the cysteine and the phenylalanine. The only DNA kept is the CDR3, 42 bases in frame from the first base. CDR1 and CDR2 are drawn from the germline V gene: SNHLY, FYNNEI. TCRbeta CDR3 regions were amplified from genomic DNA using the immunoSEQ Assay, a bias-controlled multiplex PCR. Processing in the source paper ran as follows. Nucleated cell counts per sample were estimated from amplification of reference gene primers within the assay. Sequence reads were collapsed and filtered to measure the absolute abundance of every unique TCRbeta CDR3 rearrangement. For each sample, productive Simpson clonality was calculated as the square root of Simpson's diversity index over productive rearrangements. The source is immuneACCESS, and TCRdb retained only in-frame sequences with V and J called. Part of the clones is not carried over; for the studies checked, unresolved V genes explain less than half of this, and the remainder is unexplained. The DNA was the basis for D and trimming; V, J and clone size are from that table. The sample profile shows about 120,000 clones; 60% to 80% of them were found once. The ten largest account for 7.9% of the sample.

Whole blood was collected in K2EDTA tubes by collaborating institutions according to the institutions' own protocols. For TCRbeta analysis, collaborators shipped samples as frozen whole blood, isolated PBMCs, or DNA extracted from either of those sample types. Comments on this clone: The target of this receptor is not known. Base qualities are missing; no much larger clone stands one base away.

The clonotype comes from a human donor in a cohort sampled during active COVID-19. In this chain, TRBV2 is recombined with TRBJ1-1; TRBD1 could be the D gene, as 6 bases match. The specimen was peripheral blood. CDR3 loop: CASSARDTNTEAFF. The DNA sequence is given as TGTGCCAGCAGTGCCCGGGACACCAACACTGAAGCTTTCTTT.